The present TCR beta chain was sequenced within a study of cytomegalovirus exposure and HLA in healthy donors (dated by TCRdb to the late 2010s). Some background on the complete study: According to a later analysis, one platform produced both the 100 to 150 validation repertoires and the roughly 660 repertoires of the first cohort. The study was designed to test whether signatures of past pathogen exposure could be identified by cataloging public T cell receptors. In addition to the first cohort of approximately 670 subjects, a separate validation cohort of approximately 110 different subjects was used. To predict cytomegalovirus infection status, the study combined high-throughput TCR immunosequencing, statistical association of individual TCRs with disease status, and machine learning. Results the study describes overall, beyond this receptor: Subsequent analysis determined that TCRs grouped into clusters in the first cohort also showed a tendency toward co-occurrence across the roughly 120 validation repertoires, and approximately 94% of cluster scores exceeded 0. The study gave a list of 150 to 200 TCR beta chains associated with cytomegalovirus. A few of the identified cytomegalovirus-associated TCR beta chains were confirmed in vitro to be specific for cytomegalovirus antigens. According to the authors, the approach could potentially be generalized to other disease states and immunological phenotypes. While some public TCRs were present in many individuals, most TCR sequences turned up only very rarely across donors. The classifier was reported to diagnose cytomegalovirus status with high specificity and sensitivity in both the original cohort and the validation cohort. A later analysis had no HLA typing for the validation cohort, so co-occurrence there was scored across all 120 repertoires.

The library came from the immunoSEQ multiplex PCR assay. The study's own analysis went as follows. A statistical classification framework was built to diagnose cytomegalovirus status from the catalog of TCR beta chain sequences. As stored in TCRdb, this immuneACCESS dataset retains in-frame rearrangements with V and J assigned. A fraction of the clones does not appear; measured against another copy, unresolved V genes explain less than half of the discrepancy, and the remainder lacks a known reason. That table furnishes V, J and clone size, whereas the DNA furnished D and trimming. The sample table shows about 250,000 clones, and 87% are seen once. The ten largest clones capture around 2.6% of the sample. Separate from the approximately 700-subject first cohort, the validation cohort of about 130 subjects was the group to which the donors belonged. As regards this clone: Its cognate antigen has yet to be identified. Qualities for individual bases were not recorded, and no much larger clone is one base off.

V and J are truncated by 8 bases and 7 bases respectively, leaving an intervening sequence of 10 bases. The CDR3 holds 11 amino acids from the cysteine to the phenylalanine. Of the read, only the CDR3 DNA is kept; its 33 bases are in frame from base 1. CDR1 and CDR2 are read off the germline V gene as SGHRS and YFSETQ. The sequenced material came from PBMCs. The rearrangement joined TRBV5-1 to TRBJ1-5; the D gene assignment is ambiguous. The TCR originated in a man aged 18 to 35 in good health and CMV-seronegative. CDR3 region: CARPRIQPQHF. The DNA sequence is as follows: TGCGCCAGACCGCGCATCCAGCCCCAGCATTTT.